The 7 T cell receptor beta chains in this list originate from one sample, sequenced in a study of molecular identifiers for immune sequencing clone quantification. TCRdb ran MiXCR on the PCR reads and lists one entry per CDR3 protein. Among about 640,000 distinct CDR3 sequences listed, nearly 20% were seen once. Sequenced material: naive CD8+ T cells from blood, with Jurkat cell RNA spiked in. Subset of the sample: FACS-sorted CD8+CD4-CCR7+CD45RA+ naive T cells. The receptors derive from a human donor in good health. Some libraries in this study had Jurkat cell RNA spiked in.

This clonotype was counted many times. The CDR3 sequence is CASSETGGVETQYF. The CDR3 DNA reads as TGTGCCAGCAGCGAAACAGGGGGCGTCGAGACCCAGTACTTC. The V and J genes are TRBV5-5 and TRBJ2-5, with 9 bases that match TRBD1. The CDR3 has 14 residues. CDR1 SGHKS and CDR2 YYEKEE come from the germline V gene (reference sequence). J was trimmed by 5 bases and V by 4 bases; bases with no gene match: 6.

This clonotype has only a few counts. The junction departs from germline at one end; a sequencing error may be responsible. The chain combines TRBV12-3 or TRBV12-4 with TRBJ2-3, with 13 bases matching TRBD2. CDR3 size: 19 residues. CDR3 DNA sequence: TGTGCCAGCAGTCTAGCTACTAGCGGGGGGGTCCAAAGCACAGATACGCAGTATTTT. Protein product: CASSLATSGGVQSTDTQYF.

This clonotype was recorded many times. The J gene is TRBJ2-1, the V gene TRBV7-9; possibly TRBD1 or TRBD2 for D (5 bases each). CDR3 length: 18 amino acids. In germline, CDR1 is SEHNR, CDR2 FQNEAQ (reference sequence). Trimming took off 1 base at V and 0 bases at J, with 16 bases between the two ends. The CDR3 region is CASSLEGPRWNSYNEQFF. DNA of the CDR3: TGTGCCAGCAGCTTAGAGGGACCCCGATGGAACTCCTACAATGAGCAGTTCTTC. Variable domain in full (rest from reference TRBV7-9 and TRBJ2-1): DTGVSQNPRHKITKRGQNVTFRCDPISEHNRLYWYRQTLGQGPEFLTYFQNEAQLEKSRLLSDRFSAERPKGSFSTLEIQRTEQGDSAMYLCASSLEGPRWNSYNEQFFGPGTRLTVL.

The table lists this clonotype with a few counts. The V call is TRBV12-3 or TRBV12-4, the J call TRBJ2-5; D not resolved. Trimming cost V 4 bases and J 0 bases, with 15 bases left between them. This CDR3 region has 16 residues. The CDR3 protein is CASSSLAELNQETQYF. The CDR3 bases are TGTGCCAGCAGTTCCTTGGCGGAGCTGAACCAAGAGACCCAGTACTTC.

On this clonotype itself: A much larger clonotype is one base distant, so this may be a read error. V usage is TRBV11-2 and J usage is TRBJ2-1, with 8 bases matching TRBD1. With 5 bases clipped from V and 9 bases from J, the junction kept 3 bases outside the gene matches. CDR3 length: 12 residues. Germline CDR1 reads SGHAT; CDR2 reads FQNNGV. The DNA of the CDR3 is TGTGCCAGCAGCCGGACAGGGACTGAGCAGTTCTTC. Its translation: CASSRTGTEQFF.

This clonotype was observed a few times. The gene calls are TRBV7-2 and TRBJ2-3; TRBD1 is a possible D gene (7 bases). The CDR3 totals 17 residues. Germline-derived CDR1 and CDR2 are SGHTA and FQGNSA. V dropped 5 bases and J dropped 0 bases, with 18 bases sitting between them. The CDR3 loop reads CASSQDPGGGSTDTQYF. The CDR3 DNA reads TGTGCCAGCAGCCAAGATCCAGGGGGAGGTAGCACAGATACGCAGTATTTT.

Comments on this clonotype: Germline is not matched at one junction end, which may reflect a read error. The genes are TRBV7-9 and TRBJ2-7; 7 bases are shared with TRBD1. CDR1 and CDR2 from the germline V gene are SEHNR and FQNEAQ (reference sequence). The CDR3 is made up of 12 amino acids. CDR3 sequence: CVSSGISGGQYF. The CDR3 DNA reads as TGTGTCAGCAGCGGCATCTCAGGGGGGCAGTACTTC.